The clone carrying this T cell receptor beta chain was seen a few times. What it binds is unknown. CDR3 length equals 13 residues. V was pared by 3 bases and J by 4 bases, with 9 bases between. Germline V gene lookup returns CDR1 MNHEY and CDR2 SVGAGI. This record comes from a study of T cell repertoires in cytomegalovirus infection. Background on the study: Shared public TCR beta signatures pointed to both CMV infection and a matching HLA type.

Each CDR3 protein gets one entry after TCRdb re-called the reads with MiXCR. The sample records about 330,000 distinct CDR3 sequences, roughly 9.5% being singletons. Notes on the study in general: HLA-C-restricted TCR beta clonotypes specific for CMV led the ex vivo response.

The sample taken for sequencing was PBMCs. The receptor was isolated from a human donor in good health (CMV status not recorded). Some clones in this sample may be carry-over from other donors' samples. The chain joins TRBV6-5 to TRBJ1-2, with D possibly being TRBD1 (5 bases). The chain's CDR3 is CASSYEGRYGYTF. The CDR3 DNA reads TGTGCCAGCAGTTATGAGGGACGCTATGGCTACACCTTC.